One sample yielded the 27 T cell receptor beta chains listed below, sequenced in a study of shared clonotypes between healthy human individuals. Profiling relied on immunoSEQ multiplex PCR, and the TCRdb table lists in-frame clones only, not all of them. The sample lists some 1.4 million clones, roughly 96% occurring once. Source material: naive CD4+ T cells sorted from blood. Stated subset: CD45RA+ positively selected. These receptors all come from a young man in good health.

The chain uses TRBV5-1 and TRBJ2-3, with D tentatively TRBD2 (6 bases). V lost 3 bases to trimming and J lost 0 bases, with 8 bases between them. Germline lookup yields CDR1 SGHRS and CDR2 YFSETQ. CDR3 size: 14 residues. CDR3: CASSYGRSTDTQYF. The CDR3 nucleotides read TGCGCCAGCAGCTACGGGAGAAGCACAGATACGCAGTATTTT.

J is TRBJ2-2 and V is TRBV28; D is undetermined. V was pared by 10 bases and J by 6 bases, with 6 bases between. The germline CDR1 and CDR2 sequences are MDHEN and SYDVKM. This CDR3 contains 10 residues. The CDR3 nucleotides are TGTGCCACCCGCTCCGGGGAGCTGTTTTTT. Protein sequence: CATRSGELFF.

V is TRBV5-1 and J is TRBJ1-2, with D unclear. The CDR3 is 15 residues long. The V gene lost 1 base and the J gene lost 8 bases, with 18 bases spanning the gap. Germline V gene data show CDR1 as SGHRS and CDR2 as YFSETQ. The CDR3: CASSLLGGGESGYTF. CDR3 sequence (DNA): TGCGCCAGCAGCTTGCTAGGTGGTGGGGAGAGCGGCTACACCTTC. The complete variable domain, with remaining parts taken from reference TRBV5-1 and TRBJ1-2, reads KAGVTQTPRYLIKTRGQQVTLSCSPISGHRSVSWYQQTPGQGLQFLFEYFSETQRNKGNFPGRFSGRQFSNSRSEMNVSTLELGDSALYLCASSLLGGGESGYTFGSGTRLTVV.

V and J are TRBV4-2 and TRBJ2-1; 8 bases map to TRBD2. Germline V gene sequence: CDR1 LGHNA, CDR2 YNFKEQ. The V gene end was trimmed by 1 base and the J gene end by 5 bases; junction bases not matched to a gene: 4. This CDR3 region has 15 residues. The CDR3 here is CASSQAGGGDNEQFF. The DNA of the CDR3 is TGTGCCAGCAGCCAAGCGGGAGGGGGTGACAATGAGCAGTTCTTC.

This clone was counted a single time. The chain uses TRBV6-1 and TRBJ2-7, with D possibly TRBD1 on 6 matching bases. The CDR3 is 13 residues long. CDR1 is MNHNS, CDR2 SASEGT, per germline. With 8 bases removed from V and 3 bases from J, the gap between germline ends came to 14 bases. The chain's CDR3 is CASLGQPVYEQYF. The CDR3 nucleotides read TGTGCCAGCCTTGGACAGCCGGTCTACGAGCAGTACTTC.

The chain recombines TRBV6-5 with TRBJ2-3, with 7 bases lining up with TRBD2. V was pared by 2 bases and J by 6 bases, with 11 bases of the junction left unmatched. This CDR3 has 16 residues. Germline V gene data show CDR1 as MNHEY and CDR2 as SVGAGI. In DNA, the CDR3 is TGTGCCAGCAGTTACCATAGCGGGCTAAAGAAGGATACGCAGTATTTT. As protein: CASSYHSGLKKDTQYF.

The chain recombines TRBV5-5 with TRBJ2-5; D possibly corresponds to TRBD1 (6 bases). The germline V gene has CDR1 SGHKS and CDR2 YYEKEE (reference sequence). The V gene lost 2 bases and the J gene lost 2 bases, with 10 bases spanning the gap. The CDR3 loop spans 14 amino acids. The CDR3 DNA reads as TGTGCCAGCAGCTTTGAGGGGGTTCAAGAGACCCAGTACTTC. Translating gives CASSFEGVQETQYF.

This chain uses TRBV6-5 with TRBJ2-7; possibly TRBD1 for D (6 bases). This CDR3 comprises 16 residues. Trimming removed 3 bases from V and 1 base from J, with 16 bases in between. Germline V lookup: CDR1 MNHEY, CDR2 SVGAGI. CDR3 nucleotides: TGTGCCAGCAGTTATCAGACAGGCTCAGTTTCCTACGAGCAGTACTTC. This encodes CASSYQTGSVSYEQYF.

V gene TRBV6-1 combines with J gene TRBJ2-1; 8 nucleotides agree with TRBD2. Germline CDR1 and CDR2: MNHNS and SASEGT. V lost 3 bases to trimming and J lost 5 bases; unmatched junction nucleotides: 21. The CDR3 sequence is 20 residues long. For the CDR3, the DNA is TGTGCCAGCAGTGACATAATGGGTAGCGGGATCCTCCAGGGCAACAATGAGCAGTTCTTC. It yields the protein CASSDIMGSGILQGNNEQFF.

The chain carries TRBV27 and TRBJ2-7, with 7 bases matching TRBD2. The trim removed 2 bases at V and 0 bases at J, leaving 4 bases unmatched. The length of the CDR3 is 15 residues. Germline V CDR1 and CDR2: MNHEY, SMNVEV (reference sequence). Here the CDR3 reads CASSLAGDSSYEQYF. As DNA, the CDR3 is TGTGCCAGCAGTTTAGCGGGAGACAGCTCCTACGAGCAGTACTTC.

The V call is TRBV2, the J call TRBJ1-3; 7 bases are shared with TRBD1. After removal of 6 bases from V and 3 bases from J, the junction contained 11 bases not matched to a gene. The CDR3 has 16 amino acids. Germline V CDR1 and CDR2: SNHLY, FYNNEI. The CDR3 sequence: CASSALFRDSGNTIYF. The CDR3 bases are TGTGCCAGCAGCGCCCTCTTCCGGGACAGTGGAAACACCATATATTTT.

V usage is TRBV29-1 and J usage is TRBJ2-1, with D hard to call. V was trimmed by 6 bases and J by 8 bases, leaving 17 bases between them. In germline, CDR1 is SQVTM, CDR2 ANQGSEA. There are 13 residues in the CDR3. CDR3 in DNA: TGCAGCGTCAAACTCGACACTACCGATGAGCAGTTCTTC. Its translation is CSVKLDTTDEQFF.

The DNA of the CDR3 is TGTGCCAGCAGCCATCGACTAGGGCTCTACAATGAGCAGTTCTTC. Amino acid sequence: CASSHRLGLYNEQFF. The V and J genes are TRBV7-8 and TRBJ2-1; maybe TRBD2 (6 bases). The CDR3 is 15 amino acids. V lost 5 bases and J 3 bases, leaving 14 bases between the germline ends. CDR1 SGHVS and CDR2 FQNEAQ come from the germline V gene.

The chain uses TRBV29-1 and TRBJ2-1, with TRBD2 matching 9 bases. V gave up 2 bases and J gave up 4 bases; unmatched junction bases: 12. This CDR3 has 17 residues. CDR1 is SQVTM, CDR2 ANQGSEA, per germline. CDR3 nucleotide sequence: TGCAGCGTTGAAAGACCCCATAGCGGGAGTGGGTACAATGAGCAGTTCTTC. Its protein is CSVERPHSGSGYNEQFF.

The J gene is TRBJ2-7, the V gene TRBV4-1, with D unclear. V was shortened by 5 bases and J by 2 bases, with 10 bases between the two germline ends. The germline gives CDR1 MGHRA, CDR2 YSYEKL. The CDR3 is made up of 13 amino acids. CDR3 bases: TGCGCCAGCAGCGGAGCGAGTCCCTACGAGCAGTACTTC. Residues: CASSGASPYEQYF.

Points on this clone: This same CDR3 is encoded by further DNA sequences in the sample. The chain recombines TRBV19 with TRBJ2-7; D not certain. The CDR3 contains 13 residues. Trimming shortened V by 3 bases and J by 2 bases, and 8 bases separated the two germline ends. Germline loops: CDR1 LNHDA, CDR2 SQIVND (reference sequence). Here the CDR3 reads CASSIPGPYEQYF. CDR3 DNA: TGTGCCAGTAGTATCCCAGGCCCCTACGAGCAGTACTTC.

The chain joins TRBV15 to TRBJ2-1; TRBD1 matches 9 bases. Germline loops: CDR1 LNHNV, CDR2 YYDKDF (reference sequence). V gave up 4 bases and J gave up 3 bases; unmatched junction bases: 4. This CDR3 spans 15 amino acids. The CDR3 bases are TGTGCCACCAGCACCCCGGGACAGGGCTACAATGAGCAGTTCTTC. Its protein product is CATSTPGQGYNEQFF.

The CDR3 bases are TGTGCCAGCAGCAGTAACAGGGGGACCTATGGCTACACCTTC. Translating gives CASSSNRGTYGYTF. The genes are TRBV7-9 and TRBJ1-2, with 8 nucleotides matching TRBD1. The ends lost 5 bases at V and 4 bases at J; junction bases unmatched: 6. CDR1 SEHNR and CDR2 FQNEAQ come from the germline V gene (reference sequence). The CDR3 is 14 amino acids.

V gene TRBV7-2 combines with J gene TRBJ2-3, with 8 bases identical to TRBD2. The ends lost 4 bases at V and 5 bases at J; junction bases unmatched: 5. CDR1 SGHTA and CDR2 FQGNSA come from the germline V gene. CDR3 length: 14 amino acids. The CDR3, as DNA: TGTGCCAGCAGCTCCCAGCGGGAGCGAGATACGCAGTATTTT. It specifies CASSSQRERDTQYF.

Of note for this clone: Additional DNA sequences in this sample encode the identical CDR3. J is TRBJ2-7 and V is TRBV5-1; 9 positions match TRBD1. Germline trimming cut 3 bases from V and 4 bases from J; bases unmatched to any gene: 2. CDR1 SGHRS and CDR2 YFSETQ come from the germline V gene. CDR3 length: 13 amino acids. CDR3 residues: CASSSGTGYEQYF. The CDR3 nucleotides read TGCGCCAGCAGCTCCGGGACAGGGTACGAGCAGTACTTC. Complete variable domain (other parts from reference TRBV5-1 and TRBJ2-7): KAGVTQTPRYLIKTRGQQVTLSCSPISGHRSVSWYQQTPGQGLQFLFEYFSETQRNKGNFPGRFSGRQFSNSRSEMNVSTLELGDSALYLCASSSGTGYEQYFGPGTRLTVT.

This chain connects TRBV5-1 to TRBJ1-2; D is unclear. V was clipped by 4 bases and J by 7 bases, with 17 bases between them. This CDR3 has 14 amino acids. Germline assignment: CDR1 SGHRS and CDR2 YFSETQ. CDR3 loop: CASSPSGREFGYTF. The CDR3 bases are TGCGCCAGCAGCCCGTCCGGGCGGGAATTTGGCTACACCTTC.

The table lists this clone with a count of one. J is TRBJ2-1 and V is TRBV10-3; TRBD1 aligns across 10 bases. Germline CDR1 reads ENHRY; CDR2 reads SYGVKD. The CDR3 has 14 residues. V gave up 8 bases and J gave up 9 bases; unmatched junction bases: 10. CDR3: CAIGPDRGSVEQFF. In DNA form, the CDR3 reads TGTGCCATCGGCCCGGACAGGGGGTCCGTTGAGCAGTTCTTC.

A word on this clone: Distinct nucleotide sequences in the sample also encode this CDR3. The J gene is TRBJ2-7, the V gene TRBV9; D not certain. The CDR3 spans 15 residues. Between the trimmed V and J ends, which lost 0 bases and 2 bases, there was a span of 12 bases. CDR1 is SGDLS and CDR2 is YYNGEE in the germline V gene. The CDR3 spells CASSVGEGGTYEQYF. CDR3 coding DNA: TGTGCCAGCAGCGTAGGAGAAGGTGGTACCTACGAGCAGTACTTC.

This clone appeared once. The rearrangement joins TRBV28 to TRBJ2-7, with a weak D call TRBD1 (5 bases). Between the trimmed V and J ends, which lost 6 bases and 2 bases, there was a span of 14 bases. Germline V lookup: CDR1 MDHEN, CDR2 SYDVKM. CDR3 size: 14 residues. The CDR3 region is CASRGRAPAYEQYF. The DNA of the CDR3 is TGTGCCAGCAGGGGCAGGGCCCCCGCCTACGAGCAGTACTTC.

The rearrangement links TRBV19 to TRBJ2-1, with TRBD2 identical over 8 bases. Germline V gives CDR1 LNHDA, CDR2 SQIVND (reference sequence). CDR3 length: 15 residues. With V trimmed by 6 bases and J by 5 bases, 9 bases remained unmatched. CDR3 in DNA: TGTGCCAGTAGGGAGCAGAGCGGGAGCCACAATGAGCAGTTCTTC. It codes for CASREQSGSHNEQFF.

This chain joins TRBV11-2 and TRBJ2-2, with TRBD2 as a possible D gene (6 bases). V dropped 5 bases and J dropped 6 bases, with 13 bases sitting between them. The V gene's germline CDR1 is SGHAT and CDR2 FQNNGV. The CDR3 covers 14 residues. Here the CDR3 reads CASSKPRDPGELFF. As DNA, the CDR3 is TGTGCCAGCAGCAAACCGCGGGACCCCGGGGAGCTGTTTTTT.

Of note for this clone: In the same sample, other DNA sequences code for this CDR3. The chain links TRBV20-1 to TRBJ2-1, with D unclear. The germline gives CDR1 DFQATT, CDR2 SNEGSKA (reference sequence). Trimming left V 3 bases short and J 4 bases short, with 4 bases between. The CDR3 contains 11 residues. The CDR3 is CSASGYNEQFF. CDR3 nucleotides: TGCAGTGCTAGTGGTTACAATGAGCAGTTCTTC.